Listed here is a single TCR beta chain. In this sample, this clonotype turned up many times. Its specific antigen is unknown. No quality values exist for individual bases; no much larger clone is one base distant. Sequencing instrument: Illumina HiSeq 1500. The public reads were run again by TCRdb, first through fastp at Q25 and then through MiXCR, and only productive beta chains were kept. A single entry per CDR3 protein holds the most common genes and DNA from its merged rows. The sample table contains about 240,000 distinct CDR3 sequences; only one count was recorded for 6% to 8% of them. The ten top clones hold about 6.3% of the sample. The data belong to a study of T cell repertoires in cytomegalovirus infection (dated by TCRdb to between 2018 and 2020). About the study as a whole: Because public TCR beta signatures pointed to carriage of CMV infection together with the matching HLA type, the HLA type of each donor mattered for the analysis. Points the paper makes about the study in general: In the ex vivo response, HLA-C-restricted CMV-specific TCR beta clonotypes were dominant, and in two of eight donors the single most frequent clonotype came from this HLA-C-restricted group. Cumulative frequency of public TCR beta family members discriminated carriers of CMV infection plus the relevant HLA type in this cohort and an independent approximately 400-donor cohort.

Per the germline V gene, MGHDK is the CDR1 and SYGVNS is the CDR2. Trimming costs V 8 bases and J 2 bases, and their ends lie 10 bases apart. Measured from the cysteine to the phenylalanine, the CDR3 is 12 residues long. The retained sequence is limited to the CDR3, 36 bases, with the frame set at the first base. The material sequenced was PBMCs. The sequence is built from TRBV25-1 and TRBJ2-7; the D segment could be TRBD2, given 7 matching bases. The TCR originated in a human donor in good health (CMV status not recorded). Some clones in this sample may be carry-over from other donors' samples. The base sequence is TGTGCCAGCGAGGGGGGGCCCTACGAGCAGTACTTC. Translated, this is CASEGGPYEQYF.